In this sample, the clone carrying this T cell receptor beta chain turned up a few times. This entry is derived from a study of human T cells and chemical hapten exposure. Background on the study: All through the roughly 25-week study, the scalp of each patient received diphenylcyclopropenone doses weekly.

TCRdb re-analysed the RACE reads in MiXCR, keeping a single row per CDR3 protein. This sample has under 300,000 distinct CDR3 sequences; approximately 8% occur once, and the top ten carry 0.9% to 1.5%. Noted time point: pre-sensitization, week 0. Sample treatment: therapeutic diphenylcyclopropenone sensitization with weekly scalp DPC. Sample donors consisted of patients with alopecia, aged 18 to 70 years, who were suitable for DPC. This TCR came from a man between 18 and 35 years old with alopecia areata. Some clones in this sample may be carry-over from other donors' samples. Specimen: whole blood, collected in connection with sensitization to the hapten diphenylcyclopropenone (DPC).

CDR3 DNA: TGTGCCAGTAGAGGGTTAGCGGGGGCAGATACGCAGTATTTT. This codes for CASRGLAGADTQYF. V and J are TRBV19 and TRBJ2-3; TRBD2 matches at 9 bases. V lost 6 bases and J lost 4; bases outside the gene matches: 5. This CDR3 comprises 14 residues. Germline CDR1 and CDR2: LNHDA and SQIVND (reference sequence). Complete variable domain (other parts from reference TRBV19 and TRBJ2-3): DGGITQSPKYLFRKEGQNVTLSCEQNLNHDAMYWYRQDPGQGLRLIYYSQIVNDFQKGDIAEGYSVSREKKESFPLTVTSAQKNPTAFYLCASRGLAGADTQYFGPGTRLTVL.